Detailed here is one T cell receptor beta chain. Germline trimming cut 2 bases from V and 7 bases from J; bases unmatched to any gene: 5. Germline V gives CDR1 DFQATT, CDR2 SNEGSKA (reference sequence). The CDR3 consists of 13 residues. A single record per CDR3 protein comes from TCRdb applying MiXCR to the RT-PCR reads. The repertoire has about 700,000 distinct CDR3 sequences, 12% to 15% of them found once; the top ten carry 3.6%. This chain links TRBV20-1 with TRBJ1-2, with 9 bases that match TRBD1. The sequenced sample consisted of memory CD4+ T cells from blood. The TCR comes from a female donor in good health, serving as a healthy control. CDR3: CSARPGTGSGYTF. The CDR3 DNA is TGCAGTGCTAGACCCGGGACAGGGAGTGGCTACACCTTC.